These 29 T cell receptor beta chains were all obtained from the same sample, sequenced in a study of early T cells in non-severe SARS-CoV-2 infection. TCRdb redid the calling of the 5' RACE reads with MiXCR, one entry per CDR3 protein. The sample contains more than 20,000 distinct CDR3 sequences, approximately 4% of which appear only once. Sample: whole blood. Receptors originate from an adult who was a healthcare worker with PCR-confirmed SARS-CoV-2 infection or an uninfected control (not recorded which).

This clonotype was picked up many times. The gene calls are TRBV11-2 and TRBJ2-1; TRBD2 matches 13 bases. V shed 4 bases, J shed 6 bases, and the junction held 6 bases outside the gene matches. Germline values: CDR1 SGHAT, CDR2 FQNNGV. The CDR3 extends over 16 amino acids. The CDR3 spells CASSSSGLAGSNEQFF. CDR3 DNA: TGTGCCAGCAGCTCCTCGGGACTAGCGGGGTCCAATGAGCAGTTCTTC.

This clonotype was found many times. The chain's CDR3 is CSASPSQGLRNTIYF. DNA for the CDR3: TGCAGTGCTAGCCCGAGCCAGGGCCTCAGAAACACCATATATTTT. The chain couples TRBV20-1 to TRBJ1-3, with a tentative D call TRBD1 (5 bases). The CDR3 covers 15 residues. Per the germline V gene, CDR1 is DFQATT and CDR2 is SNEGSKA (reference sequence). The V end was cut by 3 bases, the J end by 5 bases, with 17 bases between.

This clonotype was recorded at least ten times. V is TRBV18 and J is TRBJ1-5; 10 positions agree with TRBD1. The germline V gene has CDR1 KGHSH and CDR2 LQKENI. J was trimmed by 7 bases and V by 4 bases; bases with no gene match: 4. The CDR3 consists of 14 residues. CDR3 protein: CASSRGTGEQPQHF. CDR3 nucleotides: TGTGCCAGCTCACGGGGGACAGGGGAGCAGCCCCAGCATTTT.

The chain couples TRBV7-8 to TRBJ2-7, with 13 nucleotides matching TRBD2. The V gene's germline CDR1 is SGHVS and CDR2 FQNEAQ. CDR3 length equals 16 residues. J lost 4 bases, V lost 5 bases, and 8 bases had no gene match. DNA for the CDR3: TGTGCCAGCAGCGGAAGGACTAGCGGGAGTGGGTACGAGCAGTACTTC. Amino acids: CASSGRTSGSGYEQYF.

This clonotype was counted ten times or more. The J gene is TRBJ2-1, the V gene TRBV4-1, with TRBD2 identical over 8 bases. Per germline, CDR1 MGHRA and CDR2 YSYEKL. The CDR3 length is 16 residues. After removal of 0 bases from V and 9 bases from J, the junction contained 10 bases not matched to a gene. The CDR3 spells CASSQEAGTSFGEQFF. CDR3 sequence (DNA): TGCGCCAGCAGCCAAGAGGCAGGGACTAGTTTCGGTGAGCAGTTCTTC.

This clonotype was observed at least ten times. This CDR3 is CASGRGSTDTQYF. The CDR3 region has the DNA TGCGCCAGCGGCCGGGGTAGCACAGATACGCAGTATTTT. The rearrangement links TRBV5-1 to TRBJ2-3; tentatively, D is TRBD2 (5 bases). The CDR3 contains 13 residues. CDR1 and CDR2 from the germline V gene are SGHRS and YFSETQ. Trimming stripped 7 bases from V and 0 bases from J, with 9 bases between.

This clonotype was counted at least ten times. This chain uses TRBV7-6 with TRBJ2-7; D uncertain. The CDR3 extends over 11 amino acids. The germline V and J ends were trimmed by 5 bases and 4 bases, with 6 bases remaining between them. CDR1 and CDR2 (germline): SGHVS, FNYEAQ. The CDR3 sequence is CASSIGYEQYF. CDR3 nucleotide sequence: TGTGCCAGCAGCATCGGATACGAGCAGTACTTC.

This clonotype was detected many times. The V gene is TRBV6-1, the J gene TRBJ1-5, with D maybe TRBD1 (6 bases). The CDR3 runs to 16 residues. CDR1 and CDR2 (germline): MNHNS, SASEGT. Trimming stripped 0 bases from V and 2 bases from J, with 11 bases between. Here the CDR3 DNA reads TGTGCCAGCAGTGAAGCCAGGGGTAGGGGCAATCAGCCCCAGCATTTT. Protein: CASSEARGRGNQPQHF.

This clonotype was counted ten times or more. The rearrangement joins TRBV6-6 to TRBJ1-1; D not certain. V lost 4 bases to trimming and J lost 1 base, with 7 bases between them. From germline, CDR1 is MNHNY and CDR2 SVGAGI (reference sequence). The CDR3 runs 13 residues. The CDR3 protein is CASSSNSNTEAFF. In DNA form, the CDR3 reads TGTGCCAGCAGTTCTAATTCGAACACTGAAGCTTTCTTT.

The genes are TRBV4-1 and TRBJ2-1; D is perhaps TRBD1 (6 bases). The CDR3 runs to 15 residues. From germline, CDR1 is MGHRA and CDR2 YSYEKL. Trimming shortened V by 0 bases and J by 4 bases, and 10 bases separated the two germline ends. CDR3 region: CASSQDVTGYNEQFF. The CDR3 DNA reads as TGCGCCAGCAGCCAAGATGTGACAGGTTACAATGAGCAGTTCTTC.

This clonotype was observed at least ten times. This sequence joins TRBV5-1 and TRBJ1-4; TRBD1 might be the D (5 bases). The ends were cut back, 3 bases at V and 5 bases at J, with 14 bases in the middle. Germline CDR1 is SGHRS and CDR2 is YFSETQ. This CDR3 has 15 residues. Here the CDR3 reads CASSSAGRRNEKLFF. The DNA of the CDR3 is TGCGCCAGCAGCTCGGCGGGACGGAGGAATGAAAAACTGTTTTTT.

The J gene is TRBJ2-1, the V gene TRBV5-1; D gene uncertain. Trimming left V 0 bases short and J 0 bases short, with 7 bases between. CDR1 and CDR2 from the germline V gene are SGHRS and YFSETQ. The CDR3 spans 15 residues. CDR3 DNA sequence: TGCGCCAGCAGCTTGGATTGGGTCTCCTACAATGAGCAGTTCTTC. It is translated as CASSLDWVSYNEQFF.

This clonotype came up many times. The CDR3 loop reads CASSLGQGALNEQFF. The CDR3 DNA follows: TGCGCCAGCAGCTTGGGTCAGGGGGCGCTGAATGAGCAGTTCTTC. The rearrangement joins TRBV5-1 to TRBJ2-1; 8 nucleotides align to TRBD1. The CDR3 sequence is 15 residues long. Germline V gene lookup returns CDR1 SGHRS and CDR2 YFSETQ. V lost 0 bases, J lost 7 bases, and 6 bases stayed unmatched.

This clonotype was seen at least ten times. The chain combines TRBV7-2 with TRBJ2-3, with a tentative D call TRBD2 (6 bases). The CDR3 length is 13 residues. Germline V gene sequence: CDR1 SGHTA, CDR2 FQGNSA. V shed 2 bases and J shed 8 bases, with 11 bases lying between them. CDR3 protein: CASSLSGVGTQYF. The CDR3 DNA sequence: TGTGCCAGCAGCTTATCGGGGGTTGGTACGCAGTATTTT.

This chain joins TRBV18 and TRBJ2-1; 9 nucleotides align to TRBD1. The CDR3 sequence is 17 residues long. J lost 2 bases, V lost 2 bases, and 7 bases had no gene match. Germline CDR1 reads KGHSH; CDR2 reads LQKENI. Here the CDR3 DNA reads TGTGCCAGCTCACCAAGGACAGGGGTCGTACCCTACAATGAGCAGTTCTTC. This gives the protein CASSPRTGVVPYNEQFF. The variable domain in full, completed from reference TRBV18 and TRBJ2-1, reads NAGVMQNPRHLVRRRGQEARLRCSPMKGHSHVYWYRQLPEEGLKFMVYLQKENIIDESGMPKERFSAEFPKEGPSILRIQQVVRGDSAAYFCASSPRTGVVPYNEQFFGPGTRLTVL.

This clonotype was observed many times. The rearrangement links TRBV10-1 to TRBJ2-1, with D perhaps TRBD2 (5 bases). The CDR3 covers 14 residues. Germline lookup yields CDR1 WNHNN and CDR2 SYGVQD (reference sequence). The germline V and J ends were trimmed by 2 bases and 4 bases, with 9 bases remaining between them. The CDR3 loop is CASSEGAEYNEQFF. CDR3 nucleotide sequence: TGCGCCAGCAGTGAGGGAGCGGAGTACAATGAGCAGTTCTTC.

The V and J genes are TRBV4-1 and TRBJ2-3, with 9 bases identical to TRBD2. The CDR3 extends over 18 amino acids. CDR1 is MGHRA and CDR2 is YSYEKL in the germline V gene. The J segment lost 2 bases and the V segment lost 1 base, leaving 10 bases of the junction unmatched. CDR3 amino acids: CASSQGLAGLMITDTQYF. CDR3 bases: TGCGCCAGCAGCCAAGGTCTAGCGGGACTCATGATCACAGATACGCAGTATTTT.

The gene calls are TRBV10-2 and TRBJ2-1; 9 bases align to TRBD2. The CDR3 is 14 amino acids. Trimming cost V 7 bases and J 1 base; bases outside gene matches: 2. Germline V gene data show CDR1 as WSHSY and CDR2 as SAAADI. The CDR3 protein is CASTLAGSYNEQFF. The DNA of the CDR3 is TGCGCCAGCACTCTAGCGGGATCCTACAATGAGCAGTTCTTC.

This clonotype was detected many times. The rearrangement joins TRBV30 to TRBJ2-3; 13 nucleotides line up with TRBD2. Germline loops: CDR1 GTSNPN, CDR2 SVGIG (reference sequence). V shed 4 bases, J shed 2 bases, and the junction held 9 bases outside the gene matches. The CDR3 length is 17 residues. CDR3 residues: CAWNLAGTSGVTDTQYF. In nucleotides, the CDR3 is TGTGCCTGGAATCTCGCCGGGACTAGCGGGGTCACAGATACGCAGTATTTT.

This clonotype was seen at least ten times. This chain joins TRBV12-3 or TRBV12-4 and TRBJ2-2, with 9 positions matching TRBD2. V lost 5 bases and J lost 1; bases outside the gene matches: 11. The CDR3 extends over 18 amino acids. CDR3 nucleotides: TGTGCCAGCAGTCCCCACGCGTGGACTAGCGAGAACACCGGGGAGCTGTTTTTT. As protein: CASSPHAWTSENTGELFF.

This clonotype was picked up many times. The chain joins TRBV5-1 to TRBJ2-7, with D unclear. V lost 1 base and J 2 bases, leaving 13 bases between the germline ends. Germline V lookup: CDR1 SGHRS, CDR2 YFSETQ. The CDR3 is made up of 15 amino acids. CDR3 sequence: CASSLLPSSPYEQYF. In nucleotides, the CDR3 is TGCGCCAGCAGCTTGCTGCCCAGTTCCCCCTACGAGCAGTACTTC.

This clonotype was observed at least ten times. V gene TRBV2 combines with J gene TRBJ2-5, with D uncertain. Germline CDR1 reads SNHLY; CDR2 reads FYNNEI. The germline V and J ends were trimmed by 2 bases and 0 bases, with 7 bases remaining between them. The CDR3 length is 14 residues. The CDR3 spells CASSEQQYQETQYF. The CDR3 DNA follows: TGTGCCAGCAGTGAACAACAGTACCAAGAGACCCAGTACTTC.

V is TRBV27 and J is TRBJ1-2, with no clear D. The V end was cut by 5 bases, the J end by 7 bases, with 17 bases between. Per the germline V gene, CDR1 is MNHEY and CDR2 is SMNVEV (reference sequence). CDR3 length: 14 residues. The CDR3: CASSPRPIGLGYTF. The CDR3, as DNA: TGTGCCAGCAGTCCGAGGCCGATCGGTCTTGGCTACACCTTC.

J is TRBJ2-7 and V is TRBV27; 7 positions match TRBD2. This CDR3 has 14 residues. Germline V gene data show CDR1 as MNHEY and CDR2 as SMNVEV (reference sequence). V shed 2 bases and J 3 bases; nucleotides not matched to a gene: 4. The CDR3: CASSLRGRDYEQYF. The CDR3 DNA sequence: TGTGCCAGCAGTTTACGCGGGAGAGACTACGAGCAGTACTTC.

Many counts were recorded for this clonotype. This sequence joins TRBV2 and TRBJ2-6; D uncertain. V was shortened by 5 bases and J by 2 bases, with 10 bases between the two germline ends. The V gene's germline CDR1 is SNHLY and CDR2 FYNNEI. This CDR3 spans 15 amino acids. The CDR3 DNA reads TGTGCCAGCAGTCGGACGGACGCTGGGGCCAACGTCCTGACTTTC. Its translation: CASSRTDAGANVLTF.

This clonotype was detected a few times. The CDR3 here is CASSLRGEMDEQYF. DNA for the CDR3: TGTGCCAGCAGCCTCAGGGGGGAAATGGACGAGCAGTACTTC. This chain links TRBV12-3 or TRBV12-4 with TRBJ2-7, with D possibly being TRBD1 (7 bases). The CDR3 extends over 14 amino acids. Trimming removed 6 bases at V and 5 bases at J, with 17 bases between.

This clonotype has just a few counts. J is TRBJ2-1 and V is TRBV30, with D possibly matching TRBD2 (6 bases). CDR1 GTSNPN and CDR2 SVGIG come from the germline V gene (reference sequence). V was pared by 0 bases and J by 12 bases, with 15 bases between. The CDR3 consists of 13 residues. For the CDR3, the DNA is TGTGCCTGGAGTGTACACGGGGACGGGGGGCAGTTCTTC. Translating gives CAWSVHGDGGQFF.

This clonotype was observed many times. This sequence joins TRBV29-1 and TRBJ2-7; D possibly corresponds to TRBD1 (6 bases). V lost 8 bases, J lost 0 bases, and 20 bases lay in between. In germline, CDR1 is SQVTM, CDR2 ANQGSEA. The CDR3 is 15 amino acids. CDR3 residues: CSPRGEGPNSYEQYF. The CDR3 DNA follows: TGCAGCCCCAGGGGAGAGGGGCCCAACTCCTACGAGCAGTACTTC.

The chain joins TRBV18 to TRBJ2-5, with D uncertain. This CDR3 has 13 residues. The V and J ends lost 10 bases and 3 bases respectively, with 15 bases between them. Germline-derived CDR1 and CDR2 are KGHSH and LQKENI. CDR3 sequence (DNA): TGTGCCACCCAAACCGGGCTAGAAGAGACCCAGTACTTC. Its translation is CATQTGLEETQYF.